These 11 T cell receptor beta chains were sequenced from one sample in a study of radiotherapy plus CTLA-4 blockade in lung cancer. The method was immunoSEQ multiplex PCR; TCRdb's version includes in-frame clones alone and lacks a portion of them. Of 75,000 to 95,000 clones in the sample, 82% were seen once. The source material was peripheral blood, sampled from a patient treated with radiotherapy plus ipilimumab. These receptors were taken from a human donor with non-small cell lung cancer that progressed on radiotherapy plus ipilimumab.

This clone was seen once. This chain uses TRBV28 with TRBJ2-3; 12 bases align to TRBD2. The V gene's germline CDR1 is MDHEN and CDR2 SYDVKM. V was pared by 4 bases and J by 5 bases, with 1 base of the junction left unmatched. The length of the CDR3 is 14 residues. The CDR3 sequence is CASSSTSGGDTQYF. The CDR3 bases are TGTGCCAGCAGTTCGACTAGCGGGGGAGATACGCAGTATTTT. The whole variable domain, remainder taken from reference TRBV28 and TRBJ2-3, is DVKVTQSSRYLVKRTGEKVFLECVQDMDHENMFWYRQDPGLGLRLIYFSYDVKMKEKGDIPEGYSVSREKKERFSLILESASTNQTSMYLCASSSTSGGDTQYFGPGTRLTVL.

The V call is TRBV30, the J call TRBJ1-2; a weak D match, TRBD1 (5 bases). There are 15 residues in the CDR3. CDR1 GTSNPN and CDR2 SVGIG come from the germline V gene (reference sequence). V was trimmed by 2 bases and J by 9 bases, leaving 22 bases between them. The CDR3 bases are TGTGCCTGGAGTACCATTCCGGGACTGAGGAATAGCTACACCTTC. It encodes CAWSTIPGLRNSYTF.

The chain is built from TRBV4-1 and TRBJ2-7; 9 bases line up with TRBD2. V dropped 3 bases and J dropped 0; count of bases not matched to a gene: 12. The CDR3 has 18 residues. The V gene's germline CDR1 is MGHRA and CDR2 YSYEKL. The CDR3 protein is CASSQRWFAGGSSYEQYV. The CDR3 region has the DNA TGCGCCAGCAGCCAGAGGTGGTTCGCGGGGGGGAGCTCCTACGAGCAGTACGTC.

V gene TRBV28 combines with J gene TRBJ1-1; no clear D gene. Trimming stripped 3 bases from V and 3 bases from J, with 20 bases between. Germline CDR1 reads MDHEN; CDR2 reads SYDVKM. The CDR3 has 17 residues. In DNA form, the CDR3 reads TGTGCCAGCAGTTTTCCAATACACGGGGAGTGGGACACTGAAGCTTTCTTT. As protein: CASSFPIHGEWDTEAFF.

The chain has TRBV27 and TRBJ2-1, with 7 bases fitting TRBD1. The germline V gene has CDR1 MNHEY and CDR2 SMNVEV (reference sequence). V shed 1 base and J 4 bases; nucleotides not matched to a gene: 1. This CDR3 is 14 amino acids long. CDR3 DNA: TGTGCCAGCAGTTTATGGGACAGATACAATGAGCAGTTCTTC. It encodes CASSLWDRYNEQFF.

This clone was seen once. The V and J genes are TRBV28 and TRBJ2-7; D not certain. Germline-derived CDR1 and CDR2 are MDHEN and SYDVKM. Between the trimmed V and J ends, which lost 6 bases and 4 bases, there was a span of 10 bases. The CDR3 consists of 12 residues. CDR3 nucleotide sequence: TGTGCCAGCAGCAAGACAAAATACGAGCAGTACGTC. The encoded protein is CASSKTKYEQYV.

The CDR3 spells CASSPRTSGYNEQFF. CDR3 DNA: TGTGCCAGCAGCCCGCGGACTAGCGGTTACAATGAGCAGTTCTTC. The V and J genes are TRBV9 and TRBJ2-1; 10 nucleotides agree with TRBD2. With V trimmed by 4 bases and J by 4 bases, 5 bases remained unmatched. The germline CDR1 and CDR2 sequences are SGDLS and YYNGEE. This CDR3 contains 15 residues.

V gene TRBV29-1 combines with J gene TRBJ2-4, with 9 bases lining up with TRBD1. Germline-derived CDR1 and CDR2 are SQVTM and ANQGSEA. V shed 3 bases, J shed 4 bases, and the junction held 13 bases outside the gene matches. This CDR3 has 17 residues. In nucleotides, the CDR3 is TGCAGCGTTGATGCCTTCGGACAGGGGTTGGCAAAAAACATTCAGTACTTC. Amino acids: CSVDAFGQGLAKNIQYF. The variable domain in full, completed from reference TRBV29-1 and TRBJ2-4, reads SAVISQKPSRDICQRGTSLTIQCQVDSQVTMMFWYRQQPGQSLTLIATANQGSEATYESGFVIDKFPISRPNLTFSTLTVSNMSPEDSSIYLCSVDAFGQGLAKNIQYFGAGTRLSVL.

The chain carries TRBV7-2 and TRBJ2-3; the match to TRBD2 covers 9 bases. Germline lookup yields CDR1 SGHTA and CDR2 FQGNSA. The junction had 4 bases not matched to a gene; V was cut back by 1 base and J by 2 bases. The CDR3 consists of 16 residues. In DNA form, the CDR3 reads TGTGCCAGCAGCTTAGTGGCTAGCGGGACCACAGATACGCAGTATTTT. Translating gives CASSLVASGTTDTQYF.

The chain links TRBV7-6 to TRBJ1-4; no clear D. CDR1 SGHVS and CDR2 FNYEAQ come from the germline V gene. The CDR3 consists of 16 residues. Trimming cost V 1 base and J 5 bases, with 14 bases left between them. The CDR3 spells CASSLGESALNEKLFF. The CDR3 DNA is TGTGCCAGCAGCTTAGGAGAGAGCGCCTTAAATGAAAAACTGTTTTTT.

The chain links TRBV7-3 to TRBJ2-1, with 12 bases aligning to TRBD1. This CDR3 spans 15 amino acids. V shed 5 bases, J shed 7 bases, and the junction held 6 bases outside the gene matches. Germline values: CDR1 SGHTA, CDR2 FQGTGA. The CDR3 DNA is TGTGCCAGCAGCCTCCGGGACAGGGGGCGGAATGAGCAGTTCTTC. Its protein product is CASSLRDRGRNEQFF.